The clone carrying this T cell receptor beta chain has only a few counts. The antigen is undetermined. TCRdb re-called the RT-PCR reads through MiXCR, storing one row per CDR3 protein. The top ten hold approximately 2% of the sample, which has 400,000 to 550,000 distinct CDR3 sequences, about 25% seen once. This record belongs to a study of response to subunit inactivated influenza vaccine. The germline CDR1 and CDR2 sequences are DFQATT and SNEGSKA (reference sequence). Losses at the gene ends were 2 bases for V and 0 bases for J; bases not matched to a gene: 4. This CDR3 has 16 residues. Overall study findings and caveats: Each seasonal flu vaccination may recruit only limited new T cells, authors suggested.

The sequence was obtained from a man over 45 who received an inactivated influenza vaccine. The starting material was CD4+ T cells sorted from PBMCs, obtained 4 to 6 days after vaccination. V gene TRBV20-1 combines with J gene TRBJ2-4; TRBD1 matches at 10 bases. CDR3 residues: CSARPTGGLAKNIQYF. For the CDR3, the DNA is TGCAGTGCTAGACCGACAGGGGGCTTAGCCAAAAACATTCAGTACTTC.